This T cell receptor beta chain was sequenced during a study of technical replicates of blood from several donors. There are 12 residues in the CDR3. Germline loops: CDR1 MNHNS, CDR2 SASEGT. V was clipped by 5 bases and J by 2 bases, with 6 bases between them. Here immunoSEQ multiplex PCR was the method, and the copy in TCRdb shows in-frame clones only, minus some. The table has about 81,000 clones, approximately 95% seen once. The sequencing sample was made of T cells isolated from PBMCs. The TCR comes from a human donor in good health. The rearrangement uses TRBV6-1 and TRBJ1-1; D gene ambiguous. CDR3 in amino acids: CASSPFNTEAFF. The CDR3 bases are TGTGCCAGCAGTCCCTTTAACACTGAAGCTTTCTTT.